The clone carrying this T cell receptor (beta chain) has just a few counts. The target antigen is unknown. The data were obtained in a study of identical twins. TCRdb reanalysed the 5' RACE reads using MiXCR and keeps one entry per CDR3 protein. This sample has 700,000 or so distinct CDR3 sequences, with around 21% found just once. The germline V and J ends were trimmed by 8 bases and 1 base, with 16 bases remaining between them. Germline V gene sequence: CDR1 SGHNT, CDR2 YYREEE (reference sequence). The CDR3 has 14 amino acids. General study results and limits: Weaker excess twin sharing was observed in beta out-of-frame sequences.

Another study also made use of these data, one on T cells expressing NK-cell markers. That work adds: Seven donors tested HCMV-seropositive and one tested seronegative among the eight sequenced.

The chain employs TRBV5-4 and TRBJ2-7; D is perhaps TRBD2 (7 bases). The TCR comes from a woman younger than 30 in good health. Material: PBMCs. As DNA, the CDR3 is TGTGCCAGTTCCCGGGGGGCCGAATCCTACGAGCAGTACTTC. Its translation: CASSRGAESYEQYF.